The clone carrying this T cell receptor (beta chain) has ten or more counts. Through a sample-barcoded 5' primer and a J-beta primer mix, a second PCR was run for roughly 6 to 12 cycles. TCRdb fed the 5' RACE reads into MiXCR, producing one record per CDR3 protein. The data contain over 550,000 distinct CDR3 sequences, roughly 30% of them singletons. This entry belongs to a study of blood T cells in healthy people across ages. Study context: Template switching picked up about one barcoded beta molecule for each two T cells.

The CDR3 sequence is 15 residues long. Germline lookup yields CDR1 SGHTA and CDR2 FQGNSA. Deletions cut 4 bases from V and 3 bases from J, with 13 bases between. This TCR was recovered from a woman of 80 years or more in good health. The gene calls are TRBV7-2 and TRBJ2-1; TRBD1 might be the D (6 bases). Sequencing used blood. CDR3 amino acids: CASSSVQGFYNEQFF. CDR3 nucleotide sequence: TGTGCCAGCAGCTCCGTACAGGGCTTCTACAATGAGCAGTTCTTC.